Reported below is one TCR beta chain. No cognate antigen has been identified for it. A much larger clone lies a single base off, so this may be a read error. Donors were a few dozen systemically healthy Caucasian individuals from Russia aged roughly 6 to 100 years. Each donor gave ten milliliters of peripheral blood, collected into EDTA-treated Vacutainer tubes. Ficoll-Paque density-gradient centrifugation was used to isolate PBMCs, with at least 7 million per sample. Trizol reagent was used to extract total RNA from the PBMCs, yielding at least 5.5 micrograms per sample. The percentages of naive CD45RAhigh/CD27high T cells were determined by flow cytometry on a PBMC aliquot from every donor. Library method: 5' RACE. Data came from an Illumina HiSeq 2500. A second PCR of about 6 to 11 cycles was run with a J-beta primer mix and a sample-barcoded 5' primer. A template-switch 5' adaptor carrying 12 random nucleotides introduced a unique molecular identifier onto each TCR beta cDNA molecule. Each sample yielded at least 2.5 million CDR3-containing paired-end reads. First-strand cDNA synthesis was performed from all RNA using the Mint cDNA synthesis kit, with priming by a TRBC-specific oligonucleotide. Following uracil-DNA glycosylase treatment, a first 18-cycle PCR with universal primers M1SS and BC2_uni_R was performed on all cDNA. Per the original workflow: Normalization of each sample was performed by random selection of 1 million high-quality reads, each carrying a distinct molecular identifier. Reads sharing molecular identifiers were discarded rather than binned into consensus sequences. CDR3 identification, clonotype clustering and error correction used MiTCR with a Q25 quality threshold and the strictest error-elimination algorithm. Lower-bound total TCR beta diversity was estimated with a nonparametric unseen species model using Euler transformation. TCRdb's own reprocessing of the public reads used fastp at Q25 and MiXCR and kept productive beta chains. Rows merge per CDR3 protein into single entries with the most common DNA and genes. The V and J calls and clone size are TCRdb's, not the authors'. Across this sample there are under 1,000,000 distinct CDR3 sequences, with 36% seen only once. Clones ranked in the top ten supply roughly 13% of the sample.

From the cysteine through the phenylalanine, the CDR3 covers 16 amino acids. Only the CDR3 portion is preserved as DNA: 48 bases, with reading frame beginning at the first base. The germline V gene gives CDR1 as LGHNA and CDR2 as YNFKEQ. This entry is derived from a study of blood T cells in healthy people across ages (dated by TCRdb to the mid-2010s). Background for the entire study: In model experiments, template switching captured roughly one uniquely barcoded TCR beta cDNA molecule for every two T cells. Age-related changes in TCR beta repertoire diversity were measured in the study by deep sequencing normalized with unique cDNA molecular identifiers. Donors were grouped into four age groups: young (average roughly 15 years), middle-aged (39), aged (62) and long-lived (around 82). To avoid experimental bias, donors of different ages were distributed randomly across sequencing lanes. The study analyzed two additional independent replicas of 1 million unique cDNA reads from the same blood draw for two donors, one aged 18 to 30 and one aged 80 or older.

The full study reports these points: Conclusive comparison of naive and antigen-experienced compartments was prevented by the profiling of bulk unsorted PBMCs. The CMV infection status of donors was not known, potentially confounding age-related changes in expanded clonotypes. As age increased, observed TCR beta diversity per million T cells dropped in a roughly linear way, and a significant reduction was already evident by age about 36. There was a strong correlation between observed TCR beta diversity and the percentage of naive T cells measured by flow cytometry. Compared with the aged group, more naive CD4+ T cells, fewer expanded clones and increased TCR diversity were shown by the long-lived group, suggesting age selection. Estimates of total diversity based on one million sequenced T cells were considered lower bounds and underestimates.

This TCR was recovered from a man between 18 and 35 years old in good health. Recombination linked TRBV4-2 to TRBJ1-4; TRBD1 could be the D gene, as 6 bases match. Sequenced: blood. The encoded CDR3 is CAGSQGNTGYNEKLFF. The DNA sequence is TGTGCCGGCAGCCAGGGAAACACAGGGTATAACGAAAAACTGTTTTTT.